This T cell receptor (beta chain) stems from a study of CD8+ T cells in alopecia areata. Treatment indicated: oral pan-JAK inhibitor, 5-10 mg twice daily. RNA was isolated and reverse transcribed to cDNA, the sequencing template. TCRdb's copy holds only in-frame clones and misses some; the assay was immunoSEQ multiplex PCR. The table has some 150,000 clones, approximately 86% seen once. The sample consisted of CD8+ T cells sorted from blood, taken at week 4, from a patient treated with tofacitinib. The receptor's source is a human donor with alopecia areata.

The CDR3 DNA follows: TGTGCCTGGACTACAGGGAATTCAGATGGCTACACCTTC. Translation gives CAWTTGNSDGYTF. The J gene is TRBJ1-2, the V gene TRBV30, with a weak D call TRBD1 (6 bases). The V gene lost 4 bases and the J gene lost 6 bases, with 15 bases spanning the gap. This CDR3 contains 13 residues. Germline CDR1 is GTSNPN and CDR2 is SVGIG (reference sequence).